These 22 T cell receptor beta chains were sequenced from one sample in a study of cytomegalovirus exposure and HLA in healthy donors. Some clones are missing from TCRdb's copy, which holds only in-frame ones; the method was immunoSEQ multiplex PCR. The repertoire includes about 98,000 clones, over 75% of them detected once, and 5.5% to 7% sits in the top ten. The material sequenced was PBMCs. Receptors were obtained from a man between 18 and 29 years old in good health and CMV-seropositive.

This chain joins TRBV7-8 and TRBJ2-7, with D possibly matching TRBD2 (5 bases). Trimming removed 1 base from V and 3 bases from J, with 13 bases in between. The CDR3 runs to 15 residues. Germline assignment: CDR1 SGHVS and CDR2 FQNEAQ. In nucleotides, the CDR3 is TGTGCCAGCAGCTTAGTTTCCGAGGGCCGCTACGAGCAGTACTTC. It codes for CASSLVSEGRYEQYF. The full variable domain, rest sourced from reference TRBV7-8 and TRBJ2-7, is GAGVSQSPRYKVAKRGQDVALRCDPISGHVSLFWYQQALGQGPEFLTYFQNEAQLDKSGLPSDRFFAERPEGSVSTLKIQRTQQEDSAVYLCASSLVSEGRYEQYFGPGTRLTVT.

The CDR3 sequence: CASSYGGGRYEQYF. The CDR3 region has the DNA TGTGCCAGCAGTTACGGGGGGGGCCGATACGAGCAGTACTTC. The rearrangement links TRBV6-5 to TRBJ2-7, with D tentatively TRBD2 (7 bases). Germline V gene sequence: CDR1 MNHEY, CDR2 SVGAGI. The length of the CDR3 is 14 residues. The V end was cut by 2 bases, the J end by 4 bases, with 12 bases between.

V is TRBV4-3 and J is TRBJ1-2; D gene uncertain. Germline V lookup: CDR1 LGHNA, CDR2 YSLEER. The CDR3 is made up of 15 amino acids. Trimming shortened V by 0 bases and J by 2 bases, and 10 bases separated the two germline ends. CDR3: CASSQDLRENYGYTF. The CDR3 DNA is TGCGCCAGCAGCCAAGATCTCCGGGAGAACTATGGCTACACCTTC.

This clone was recorded only once. The J gene is TRBJ2-7, the V gene TRBV9; TRBD2 matches 9 bases. Germline CDR1 SGDLS, CDR2 YYNGEE. With 0 bases clipped from V and 2 bases from J, the junction kept 3 bases outside the gene matches. CDR3 length: 15 amino acids. CDR3 protein: CASSVVAGATYEQYF. The CDR3 region has the DNA TGTGCCAGCAGCGTAGTAGCGGGAGCTACCTACGAGCAGTACTTC.

The chain employs TRBV19 and TRBJ1-1; possibly TRBD1 for D (6 bases). CDR1 is LNHDA and CDR2 is SQIVND in the germline V gene (reference sequence). Trimming left V 5 bases short and J 1 base short, with 11 bases between. This CDR3 contains 14 residues. CDR3 sequence reads: CASSLTGTNTEAFF. The CDR3 nucleotides are TGTGCCAGTAGTCTAACAGGGACGAACACTGAAGCTTTCTTT.

The rearrangement joins TRBV7-8 to TRBJ1-2; D not certain. The germline V gene has CDR1 SGHVS and CDR2 FQNEAQ. V was clipped by 1 base and J by 6 bases, with 9 bases between them. This CDR3 region has 13 residues. CDR3 DNA sequence: TGTGCCAGCAGCTTAGGGTGGCAGGATGGCTACACCTTC. This codes for CASSLGWQDGYTF.

The V gene is TRBV29-1, the J gene TRBJ2-7; possibly TRBD1 for D (6 bases). Germline V lookup: CDR1 SQVTM, CDR2 ANQGSEA. The V gene lost 1 base and the J gene lost 3 bases, with 16 bases spanning the gap. The CDR3 consists of 15 residues. This chain's CDR3 is CSVEATGHSDYEQYF. The CDR3 DNA sequence: TGCAGCGTTGAAGCCACGGGACACTCAGACTACGAGCAGTACTTC.

V usage is TRBV12-5 and J usage is TRBJ1-2; 8 positions agree with TRBD1. The germline gives CDR1 LGHNT, CDR2 FRNRAP. The CDR3 runs 17 residues. V shed 3 bases and J 3 bases; nucleotides not matched to a gene: 12. The CDR3 nucleotides are TGTGCTAGTGGTTTTGTTCCTCTAGAGGACAGGGACTATGGCTACACCTTC. This gives the protein CASGFVPLEDRDYGYTF. Supplemented by reference TRBV12-5 and TRBJ1-2, the full variable domain reads DARVTQTPRHKVTEMGQEVTMRCQPILGHNTVFWYRQTMMQGLELLAYFRNRAPLDDSGMPKDRFSAEMPDATLATLKIQPSEPRDSAVYFCASGFVPLEDRDYGYTFGSGTRLTVV.

The rearrangement uses TRBV7-2 and TRBJ1-2; no clear D gene. Looked up from germline, CDR1 is SGHTA and CDR2 is FQGNSA. Trimming removed 5 bases at V and 6 bases at J, with 16 bases between. The CDR3 covers 14 residues. DNA of the CDR3: TGTGCCAGCAGCCGCGAGGATCGGAAAGATGGCTACACCTTC. Residues: CASSREDRKDGYTF.

Comments on this clone: One junction end does not reproduce the germline sequence, and a read error may be involved. This sequence joins TRBV4-3 and TRBJ2-3; 10 bases are shared with TRBD1. CDR3 length equals 18 residues. CDR1 LGHNA and CDR2 YSLEER come from the germline V gene. The CDR3 reads CANSQGGYGTGGTDTQYF. The DNA of the CDR3 is TGCGCCAACAGCCAAGGAGGTTACGGGACAGGGGGCACAGATACGCAGTATTTT.

V usage is TRBV15 and J usage is TRBJ2-2; D is unresolved. The CDR3 consists of 14 residues. V lost 3 bases and J lost 6, with 11 bases in between. Germline V lookup: CDR1 LNHNV, CDR2 YYDKDF (reference sequence). CDR3 DNA sequence: TGTGCCACCAGCAGCCAGCCACTATCCGGGGAGCTGTTTTTT. As protein: CATSSQPLSGELFF.

The V and J genes are TRBV9 and TRBJ2-1, with 7 bases fitting TRBD2. CDR1 is SGDLS, CDR2 YYNGEE, per germline. Germline trimming cut 5 bases from V and 8 bases from J; bases unmatched to any gene: 16. This CDR3 region has 16 residues. The CDR3 here is CASSDTGTTLSDEQFF. The CDR3 DNA reads TGTGCCAGCAGTGACACCGGGACTACTCTTTCCGATGAGCAGTTCTTC. The entire variable domain, with the rest obtained from reference TRBV9 and TRBJ2-1, is as follows: DSGVTQTPKHLITATGQRVTLRCSPRSGDLSVYWYQQSLDQGLQFLIQYYNGEERAKGNILERFSAQQFPDLHSELNLSSLELGDSALYFCASSDTGTTLSDEQFFGPGTRLTVL.

The chain recombines TRBV7-9 with TRBJ2-7; TRBD1 agrees at 8 bases. The CDR3 extends over 14 amino acids. Germline-derived CDR1 and CDR2 are SEHNR and FQNEAQ (reference sequence). Trimming cost V 4 bases and J 3 bases; bases outside gene matches: 5. The CDR3 DNA is TGTGCCAGCAGCTCCGGGACAGGAAGCTACGAGCAGTACTTC. This encodes CASSSGTGSYEQYF.

As for this clone: At one boundary the junction diverges from the germline segment, which might be a read error. The chain combines TRBV6-5 with TRBJ1-3, with TRBD1 matching 8 bases. CDR3 length equals 15 residues. Germline assignment: CDR1 MNHEY and CDR2 SVGAGI. CDR3 nucleotide sequence: TGTGCCAGCAGTGACTCCCGGGACAGGGGAAACACCATATATTTT. It translates to CASSDSRDRGNTIYF.

J is TRBJ1-4 and V is TRBV11-3, with D perhaps TRBD1 (6 bases). The germline CDR1 and CDR2 sequences are SGHNT and YENEEA. The CDR3 has 15 amino acids. The ends were cut back, 2 bases at V and 6 bases at J, with 13 bases in the middle. The chain's CDR3 is CASSLRVGGDEKLFF. The CDR3 DNA sequence: TGTGCCAGCAGCTTAAGAGTAGGGGGAGATGAAAAACTGTTTTTT.

V is TRBV23-1 and J is TRBJ2-1; TRBD2 aligns across 13 bases. TRBV23-1 is an ORF; its function is uncertain. V shed 3 bases, J shed 8 bases, and the junction held 16 bases outside the gene matches. The CDR3 runs to 19 residues. This CDR3 is CASSHRAQKLAGGRDEQFF. The CDR3 region has the DNA TGCGCCAGCAGTCATCGGGCCCAAAAACTAGCGGGAGGGCGCGATGAGCAGTTCTTC.

CDR3 in DNA: TGTGCCAGCAGTCGCCTGACTAGCGGGGAAGAGACCCAGTACTTC. This encodes CASSRLTSGEETQYF. This rearrangement joins TRBV2 to TRBJ2-5; TRBD2 aligns across 11 bases. Germline assignment: CDR1 SNHLY and CDR2 FYNNEI. The CDR3 extends over 15 amino acids. Unmatched junction bases numbered 5, after V lost 5 bases and J lost 3 bases.

V and J are TRBV5-4 and TRBJ1-3; 7 bases line up with TRBD1. The length of the CDR3 is 14 residues. The J segment lost 2 bases and the V segment lost 1 base, leaving 0 bases of the junction unmatched. The germline V gene encodes CDR1 SGHNT and CDR2 YYREEE (reference sequence). The CDR3 sequence: CASSLTGAGNTIYF. For the CDR3, the DNA is TGTGCCAGCAGCTTGACAGGGGCTGGAAACACCATATATTTT.

The rearrangement joins TRBV19 to TRBJ2-7; D not resolved. The CDR3 is 16 amino acids. The germline V gene encodes CDR1 LNHDA and CDR2 SQIVND (reference sequence). Trimming shortened V by 0 bases and J by 1 base, and 13 bases separated the two germline ends. The CDR3 bases are TGTGCCAGTAGTATAGACTACGAACGAAGATCCTACGAGCAGTACTTC. As protein: CASSIDYERRSYEQYF.

V gene TRBV5-4 combines with J gene TRBJ1-4; 11 bases align to TRBD1. The CDR3 loop spans 17 amino acids. CDR1 is SGHNT, CDR2 YYREEE, per germline (reference sequence). V was clipped by 1 base and J by 8 bases; unmatched bases: 10. CDR3 in amino acids: CASSLYSMGQGGEKLFF. CDR3 nucleotides: TGTGCCAGCAGCTTGTATTCGATGGGACAGGGGGGGGAAAAACTGTTTTTT.

The gene calls are TRBV19 and TRBJ2-5; tentative D call: TRBD1 (5 bases). The CDR3 totals 15 residues. Germline V gene sequence: CDR1 LNHDA, CDR2 SQIVND (reference sequence). V was shortened by 3 bases and J by 1 base, with 12 bases between the two germline ends. As DNA, the CDR3 is TGTGCCAGTAGTATCAGGGTTGGGGCCCAAGAGACCCAGTACTTC. Protein product: CASSIRVGAQETQYF.

The chain combines TRBV4-2 with TRBJ1-6; TRBD1 is a possible D gene (5 bases). V was clipped by 2 bases and J by 6 bases, with 20 bases between them. Germline V gives CDR1 LGHNA, CDR2 YNFKEQ. The CDR3 length is 18 residues. CDR3 coding DNA: TGTGCCAGCAGCCAAACCGCGGGGGAGCTTCTCGGTAATTCACCCCTCCACTTT. This translates into CASSQTAGELLGNSPLHF.